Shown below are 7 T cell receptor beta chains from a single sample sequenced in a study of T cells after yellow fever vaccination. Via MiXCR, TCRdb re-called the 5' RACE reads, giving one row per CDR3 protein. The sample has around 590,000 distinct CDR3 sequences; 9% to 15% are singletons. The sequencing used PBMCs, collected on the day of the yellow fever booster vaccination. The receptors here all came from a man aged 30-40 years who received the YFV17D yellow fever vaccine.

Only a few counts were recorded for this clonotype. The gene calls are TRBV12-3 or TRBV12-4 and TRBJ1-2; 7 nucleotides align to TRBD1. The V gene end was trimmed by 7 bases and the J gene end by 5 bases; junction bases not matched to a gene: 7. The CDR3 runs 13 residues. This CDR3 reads CASNRGQTYGYTF. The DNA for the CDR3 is TGTGCCAGCAACCGGGGACAGACTTATGGCTACACCTTC.

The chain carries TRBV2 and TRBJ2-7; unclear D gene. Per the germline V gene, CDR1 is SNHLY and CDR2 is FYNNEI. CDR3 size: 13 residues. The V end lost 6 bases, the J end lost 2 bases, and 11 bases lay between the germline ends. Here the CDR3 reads CASRVPLAYEQYF. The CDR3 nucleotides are TGTGCCAGCAGGGTTCCGCTCGCCTACGAGCAGTACTTC.

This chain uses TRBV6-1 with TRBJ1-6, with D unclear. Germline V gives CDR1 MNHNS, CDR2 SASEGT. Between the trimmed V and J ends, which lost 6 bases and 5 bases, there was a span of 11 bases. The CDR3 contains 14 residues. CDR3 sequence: CASRPGHNNSPLHF. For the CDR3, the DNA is TGTGCCAGCAGACCCGGGCATAATAATTCACCCCTCCACTTT.

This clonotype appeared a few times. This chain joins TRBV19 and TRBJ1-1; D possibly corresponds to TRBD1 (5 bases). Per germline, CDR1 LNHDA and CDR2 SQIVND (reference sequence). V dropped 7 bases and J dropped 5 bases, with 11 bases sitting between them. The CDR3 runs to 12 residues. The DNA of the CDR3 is TGTGCCAGTATGGGACTGCAGACTGAAGCTTTCTTT. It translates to CASMGLQTEAFF.

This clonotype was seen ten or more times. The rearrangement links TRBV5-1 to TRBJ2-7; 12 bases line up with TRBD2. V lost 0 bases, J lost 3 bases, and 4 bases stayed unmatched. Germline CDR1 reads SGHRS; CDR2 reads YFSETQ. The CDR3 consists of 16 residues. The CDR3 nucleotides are TGCGCCAGCAGCTTGGTCGCGACTAGCGGGAGCTACGAGCAGTACTTC. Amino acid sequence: CASSLVATSGSYEQYF.

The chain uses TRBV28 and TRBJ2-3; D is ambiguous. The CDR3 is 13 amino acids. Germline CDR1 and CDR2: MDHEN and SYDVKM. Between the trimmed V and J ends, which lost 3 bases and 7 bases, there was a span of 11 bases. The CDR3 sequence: CASSLATLYTQYF. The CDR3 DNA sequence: TGTGCCAGCAGTTTGGCGACCTTATATACGCAGTATTTT.

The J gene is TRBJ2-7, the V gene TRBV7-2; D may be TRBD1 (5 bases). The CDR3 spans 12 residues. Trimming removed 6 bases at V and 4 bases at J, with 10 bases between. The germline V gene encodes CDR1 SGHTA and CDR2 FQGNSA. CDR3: CASRPPGYEQYF. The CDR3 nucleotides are TGTGCCAGCAGACCGCCAGGGTACGAGCAGTACTTC. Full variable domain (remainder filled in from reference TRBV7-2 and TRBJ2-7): GAGVSQSPSNKVTEKGKDVELRCDPISGHTALYWYRQSLGQGLEFLIYFQGNSAPDKSGLPSDRFSAERTGGSVSTLTIQRTQQEDSAVYLCASRPPGYEQYFGPGTRLTVT.